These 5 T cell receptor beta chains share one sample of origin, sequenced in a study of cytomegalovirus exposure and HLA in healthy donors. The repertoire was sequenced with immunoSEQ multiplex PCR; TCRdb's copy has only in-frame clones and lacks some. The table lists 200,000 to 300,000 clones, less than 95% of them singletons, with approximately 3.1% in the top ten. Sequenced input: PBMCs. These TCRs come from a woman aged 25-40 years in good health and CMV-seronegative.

Here the CDR3 reads CATSTTGGPAIRQYF. CDR3 in DNA: TGTGCCACCAGCACAACAGGGGGCCCTGCAATCCGACAGTACTTC. This chain connects TRBV15 to TRBJ2-7; 9 bases are shared with TRBD1. The trim removed 4 bases at V and 10 bases at J, leaving 14 bases unmatched. CDR1 and CDR2 (germline): LNHNV, YYDKDF (reference sequence). This CDR3 spans 15 amino acids.

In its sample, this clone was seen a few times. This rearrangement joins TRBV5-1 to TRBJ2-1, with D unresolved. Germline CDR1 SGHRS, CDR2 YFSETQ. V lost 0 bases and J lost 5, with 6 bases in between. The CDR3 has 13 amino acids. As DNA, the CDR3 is TGCGCCAGCAGCTTGGTGGATCACAATGAGCAGTTCTTC. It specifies CASSLVDHNEQFF.

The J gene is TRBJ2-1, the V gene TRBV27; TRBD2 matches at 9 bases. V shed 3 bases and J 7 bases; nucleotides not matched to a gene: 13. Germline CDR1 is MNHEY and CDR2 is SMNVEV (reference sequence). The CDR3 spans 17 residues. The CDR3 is CASSFPTLAGKWNEQFF. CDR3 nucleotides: TGTGCCAGCAGTTTCCCGACTCTAGCGGGAAAGTGGAATGAGCAGTTCTTC.

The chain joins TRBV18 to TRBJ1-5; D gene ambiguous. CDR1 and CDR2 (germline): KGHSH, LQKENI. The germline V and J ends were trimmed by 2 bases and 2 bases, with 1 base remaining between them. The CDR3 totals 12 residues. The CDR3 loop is CASSPGNQPQHF. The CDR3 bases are TGTGCCAGCTCACCAGGCAATCAGCCCCAGCATTTT.

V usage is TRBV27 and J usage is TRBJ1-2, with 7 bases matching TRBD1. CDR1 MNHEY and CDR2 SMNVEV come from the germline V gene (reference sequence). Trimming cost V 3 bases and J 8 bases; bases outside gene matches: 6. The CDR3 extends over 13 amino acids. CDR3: CASSFGQVGGYTF. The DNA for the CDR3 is TGTGCCAGCAGTTTCGGACAGGTTGGCGGCTACACCTTC.